This passage covers 17 T cell receptor beta chains from one sample sequenced in a study of cytotoxic CD8 clonotypes in ibrutinib-treated CLL. Repertoires were generated with immunoSEQ multiplex PCR, while TCRdb's copy carries only in-frame clones and drops some. The table lists fewer than 200,000 clones, about 84% of them singletons. This material consisted of PBMCs, taken after 24 months of ibrutinib treatment. These receptors were collected from a human donor with chronic lymphocytic leukemia.

The chain couples TRBV9 to TRBJ1-4; no firm D call. This CDR3 has 15 residues. Looked up from germline, CDR1 is SGDLS and CDR2 is YYNGEE. Trimming shortened V by 0 bases and J by 4 bases, and 10 bases separated the two germline ends. The CDR3 loop reads CASSVEERINEKLFF. In DNA form, the CDR3 reads TGTGCCAGCAGCGTAGAAGAAAGGATTAATGAAAAACTGTTTTTT.

Here the CDR3 reads CASSEDPTWGGELFF. The CDR3 nucleotides read TGTGCCAGCAGCGAGGACCCTACCTGGGGCGGGGAGCTGTTTTTT. V is TRBV2 and J is TRBJ2-2, with D uncertain. CDR3 length equals 15 residues. V was cut by 6 bases and J by 7 bases, with 18 bases left in between. CDR1 and CDR2 from the germline V gene are SNHLY and FYNNEI.

The chain employs TRBV7-9 and TRBJ2-1, with TRBD1 matching over 7 bases. The germline V gene encodes CDR1 SEHNR and CDR2 FQNEAQ (reference sequence). This CDR3 has 15 residues. The J segment lost 6 bases and the V segment lost 5 bases, leaving 10 bases of the junction unmatched. CDR3 loop: CASSKATGSGNEQFF. The CDR3 nucleotides read TGTGCCAGCAGCAAGGCGACAGGGTCCGGCAATGAGCAGTTCTTC. Looking up the rest from reference TRBV7-9 and TRBJ2-1 gives the full variable domain: DTGVSQNPRHKITKRGQNVTFRCDPISEHNRLYWYRQTLGQGPEFLTYFQNEAQLEKSRLLSDRFSAERPKGSFSTLEIQRTEQGDSAMYLCASSKATGSGNEQFFGPGTRLTVL.

V usage is TRBV5-1 and J usage is TRBJ1-1; 9 bases agree with TRBD1. Looked up from germline, CDR1 is SGHRS and CDR2 is YFSETQ. Trimming cost V 4 bases and J 4 bases; bases outside gene matches: 5. The CDR3 is 14 amino acids. CDR3 sequence: CASSPGQGPTEAFF. In DNA, the CDR3 is TGCGCCAGCAGCCCGGGACAGGGTCCCACTGAAGCTTTCTTT.

V and J are TRBV2 and TRBJ1-5; D gene uncertain. The germline V gene has CDR1 SNHLY and CDR2 FYNNEI. V shed 3 bases and J shed 3 bases, with 6 bases lying between them. The CDR3 runs 13 residues. The CDR3 here is CASSDRSNQPQHF. DNA for the CDR3: TGTGCCAGCAGTGACAGATCCAATCAGCCCCAGCATTTT.

The J gene is TRBJ2-5, the V gene TRBV15; a possible D gene is TRBD1 (5 bases). The CDR3 loop spans 15 amino acids. Germline values: CDR1 LNHNV, CDR2 YYDKDF (reference sequence). Trimming stripped 3 bases from V and 2 bases from J, with 13 bases between. CDR3 DNA: TGTGCCACCAGCAGTCTGCGACAGTCGCAAGAGACCCAGTACTTC. Protein sequence: CATSSLRQSQETQYF. Complete variable domain (other parts from reference TRBV15 and TRBJ2-5): DAMVIQNPRYQVTQFGKPVTLSCSQTLNHNVMYWYQQKSSQAPKLLFHYYDKDFNNEADTPDNFQSRRPNTSFCFLDIRSPGLGDTAMYLCATSSLRQSQETQYFGPGTRLLVL.

V is TRBV11-2 and J is TRBJ1-2, with 10 positions matching TRBD1. V lost 0 bases, J lost 5 bases, and 9 bases stayed unmatched. Per the germline V gene, CDR1 is SGHAT and CDR2 is FQNNGV. The CDR3 is made up of 17 amino acids. CDR3 DNA sequence: TGTGCCAGCAGCTTAGATTCGACAGGGGGCTTTGGGTATGGCTACACCTTC. Amino acid sequence: CASSLDSTGGFGYGYTF.

This chain connects TRBV6-5 to TRBJ1-5; possible D gene TRBD1, 6 bases. Between the trimmed V and J ends, which lost 5 bases and 7 bases, there was a span of 12 bases. Germline V lookup: CDR1 MNHEY, CDR2 SVGAGI. This CDR3 has 13 amino acids. The CDR3 DNA reads TGTGCCAGCAGTCCCCGCAGGGGACAGCCCCAGCATTTT. This sequence encodes CASSPRRGQPQHF.

The chain combines TRBV30 with TRBJ1-5; 8 bases are a match to TRBD1. The V segment lost 3 bases and the J segment 7 bases; nucleotides outside the gene matches: 8. The germline gives CDR1 GTSNPN, CDR2 SVGIG (reference sequence). This CDR3 spans 14 amino acids. The CDR3 nucleotides read TGTGCCTGGAGCGCTCGACAGGGGTGGCAGCCCCAGCATTTT. Its protein is CAWSARQGWQPQHF.

This chain uses TRBV15 with TRBJ2-5; tentative D call: TRBD1 (5 bases). V was shortened by 7 bases and J by 8 bases, with 14 bases between the two germline ends. Germline V lookup: CDR1 LNHNV, CDR2 YYDKDF (reference sequence). This CDR3 is 12 amino acids long. The DNA for the CDR3 is TGTGCCACCAAACTGGGAAGGGGAACCCAGTACTTC. Translation gives CATKLGRGTQYF.

V gene TRBV20-1 combines with J gene TRBJ2-5; D is possibly TRBD1 or TRBD2 (5 bases each). Germline-derived CDR1 and CDR2 are DFQATT and SNEGSKA (reference sequence). Trimming pared 3 bases from V and 11 bases from J, leaving 10 bases between. This CDR3 region has 10 residues. The CDR3 loop is CSARGTKQYF. The CDR3 coding sequence is TGCAGTGCTAGGGGGACGAAGCAGTACTTC.

This rearrangement joins TRBV5-1 to TRBJ2-5; the D gene is possibly TRBD1 (5 bases). The CDR3 has 15 residues. The V end lost 4 bases, the J end lost 1 base, and 14 bases lay between the germline ends. The germline V gene encodes CDR1 SGHRS and CDR2 YFSETQ. CDR3 nucleotides: TGCGCCAGCAGCCCCTGGTTAGGGGCCCAAGAGACCCAGTACTTC. Encoded protein: CASSPWLGAQETQYF.

CDR3 region: CASSSSREQYF. The CDR3 region has the DNA TGTGCCAGCAGTTCCAGCCGGGAGCAGTACTTC. The rearrangement links TRBV28 to TRBJ2-7, with D hard to call. CDR1 and CDR2 from the germline V gene are MDHEN and SYDVKM. V lost 4 bases and J 7 bases, leaving 8 bases between the germline ends. CDR3 size: 11 residues.

This clone was picked up many times. Different DNA sequences within this sample yield the same CDR3. The V and J genes are TRBV18 and TRBJ1-1; D not certain. The CDR3 is 12 residues long. V shed 3 bases and J shed 1 base, with 3 bases lying between them. Germline CDR1 reads KGHSH; CDR2 reads LQKENI. In DNA form, the CDR3 reads TGTGCCAGCTCACCTACGAACACTGAAGCTTTCTTT. This translates into CASSPTNTEAFF. The full variable domain, rest sourced from reference TRBV18 and TRBJ1-1, is NAGVMQNPRHLVRRRGQEARLRCSPMKGHSHVYWYRQLPEEGLKFMVYLQKENIIDESGMPKERFSAEFPKEGPSILRIQQVVRGDSAAYFCASSPTNTEAFFGQGTRLTVV.

The V call is TRBV9, the J call TRBJ2-2; 9 nucleotides line up with TRBD2. This CDR3 comprises 15 residues. In germline, CDR1 is SGDLS, CDR2 YYNGEE. V was clipped by 5 bases and J by 6 bases; unmatched bases: 8. In nucleotides, the CDR3 is TGTGCCAGCAGTTCTAGCGGGAATGTGGCCGGGGAGCTGTTTTTT. Protein: CASSSSGNVAGELFF.

The rearrangement joins TRBV28 to TRBJ1-1, with TRBD1 matching 7 bases. The V segment lost 5 bases and the J segment 11 bases; nucleotides outside the gene matches: 23. CDR3 length equals 17 residues. Germline CDR1 reads MDHEN; CDR2 reads SYDVKM. The CDR3 bases are TGTGCCAGCAGTCGCGAAGGAACTAGGGACAGATCTTCGAGGGCTTTCTTT. Protein product: CASSREGTRDRSSRAFF.

This clone appeared once. The chain uses TRBV4-2 and TRBJ1-5; 7 nucleotides align to TRBD1. The CDR3 spans 15 residues. V lost 0 bases to trimming and J lost 6 bases; unmatched junction nucleotides: 5. Germline V CDR1 and CDR2: LGHNA, YNFKEQ. CDR3: CASSQDSAGGQPQHF. The CDR3 nucleotides are TGTGCCAGCAGCCAAGACTCGGCAGGGGGTCAGCCCCAGCATTTT.